The 32 T cell receptor beta chains below come from one sample, sequenced in a study of T cells after yellow fever vaccination. From the 5' RACE reads, TCRdb called clonotypes with MiXCR, one entry per CDR3 protein. Of some 350,000 distinct CDR3 sequences in the sample, under 5% were seen once. Sequencing used PBMCs, obtained 5 days after the yellow fever booster vaccination. The receptors stem from a man younger than 30 who received the YFV17D yellow fever vaccine.

This clonotype was counted only a few times. The CDR3 reads CSAPRQGDSGANVLTF. CDR3 DNA: TGCAGTGCTCCCCGCCAGGGGGACTCTGGGGCCAACGTCCTGACTTTC. The chain couples TRBV20-1 to TRBJ2-6; 7 bases map to TRBD1. CDR1 is DFQATT, CDR2 SNEGSKA, per germline (reference sequence). V was pared by 5 bases and J by 0 bases, with 7 bases of the junction left unmatched. The CDR3 totals 16 residues.

This clonotype was recorded at least ten times. For the CDR3, the DNA is TGTGCCAGTGAGAGGTCCACGAACACCGGGGAGCTGTTTTTT. This gives the protein CASERSTNTGELFF. The rearrangement links TRBV12-3 or TRBV12-4 to TRBJ2-2; no clear D. There are 14 residues in the CDR3. V was shortened by 9 bases and J by 0 bases, with 11 bases between the two germline ends.

The table lists this clonotype with a few counts. The V call is TRBV24-1, the J call TRBJ2-5; TRBD2 is a possible D gene (5 bases). Germline values: CDR1 KGHDR, CDR2 SFDVKD. V gave up 4 bases and J gave up 5 bases, with 16 bases separating them. The CDR3 covers 15 residues. The DNA of the CDR3 is TGTGCCACCAGTGACCCCACTAGGATAGGTGAGACCCAGTACTTC. Amino acid sequence: CATSDPTRIGETQYF.

This clonotype was seen ten or more times. The chain recombines TRBV29-1 with TRBJ2-7; D possibly corresponds to TRBD1 (6 bases). V was clipped by 7 bases and J by 1 base, with 14 bases between them. CDR1 and CDR2 from the germline V gene are SQVTM and ANQGSEA. The CDR3 consists of 13 residues. The CDR3 DNA sequence: TGCAGCGACGTTCCACAGGGATCCTACGAGCAGTACGTC. This translates into CSDVPQGSYEQYV.

This clonotype was counted many times. The gene calls are TRBV11-3 and TRBJ2-7; TRBD1 is a possible D gene (5 bases). The V end was cut by 1 base, the J end by 6 bases, with 19 bases between. The length of the CDR3 is 16 residues. CDR1 is SGHNT, CDR2 YENEEA, per germline. For the CDR3, the DNA is TGTGCCAGCAGCTTAGTGGCGCGTGGCCCGACAGCCGAGCAGTACGTC. Protein product: CASSLVARGPTAEQYV.

This clonotype was detected a few times. V gene TRBV19 combines with J gene TRBJ1-4, with D perhaps matching TRBD1 (5 bases). Deletions cut 8 bases from V and 7 bases from J, with 14 bases between. The CDR3 length is 13 residues. Germline assignment: CDR1 LNHDA and CDR2 SQIVND (reference sequence). CDR3 bases: TGTGCCAGTGCGTGGGGGTTTGGTGAAAAACTGTTTTTT. This translates into CASAWGFGEKLFF.

V and J are TRBV2 and TRBJ2-1; no reliable D call. Germline CDR1 reads SNHLY; CDR2 reads FYNNEI. V lost 11 bases and J 0 bases, leaving 17 bases between the germline ends. The CDR3 runs 15 residues. The CDR3 region is CAGLSTPSSYNEQFF. The CDR3 region has the DNA TGTGCCGGTCTATCGACTCCTAGCTCCTACAATGAGCAGTTCTTC.

The V call is TRBV7-8, the J call TRBJ2-1, with 8 bases matching TRBD1. In germline, CDR1 is SGHVS, CDR2 FQNEAQ. V dropped 6 bases and J dropped 5; count of bases not matched to a gene: 9. The CDR3 consists of 15 residues. CDR3 residues: CASRGGTGWNNEQFF. In DNA, the CDR3 is TGTGCCAGCAGGGGCGGGACAGGATGGAACAATGAGCAGTTCTTC.

This clonotype was found many times. The chain joins TRBV20-1 to TRBJ1-2; D remains ambiguous. This CDR3 contains 13 residues. Germline lookup yields CDR1 DFQATT and CDR2 SNEGSKA (reference sequence). The germline V and J ends were trimmed by 3 bases and 1 base, with 9 bases remaining between them. CDR3 loop: CSARRKNNYGYTF. CDR3 DNA: TGCAGTGCTAGGAGGAAGAATAACTATGGCTACACCTTC.

This clonotype occurred many times. The chain carries TRBV5-5 and TRBJ2-3; D remains ambiguous. Germline CDR1 and CDR2: SGHKS and YYEKEE (reference sequence). V lost 4 bases and J 0 bases, leaving 12 bases between the germline ends. The length of the CDR3 is 15 residues. CDR3 DNA sequence: TGTGCCAGCAGCCCGCCGGCAGCTAGCACAGATACGCAGTATTTT. It translates to CASSPPAASTDTQYF.

This clonotype was seen more than once but under ten times. The chain carries TRBV7-3 and TRBJ2-5; 9 bases match TRBD1. Germline V gene lookup returns CDR1 SGHTA and CDR2 FQGTGA. The ends lost 2 bases at V and 5 bases at J; junction bases unmatched: 3. The CDR3 spans 14 residues. The CDR3 loop is CASSLGQGIETQYF. CDR3 DNA sequence: TGTGCCAGCAGCTTAGGACAGGGGATCGAGACCCAGTACTTC.

A few counts support this clonotype. The chain is built from TRBV6-5 and TRBJ1-3, with D hard to call. The V gene lost 2 bases and the J gene lost 2 bases, with 13 bases spanning the gap. CDR1 and CDR2 from the germline V gene are MNHEY and SVGAGI. This CDR3 has 16 residues. The CDR3 DNA sequence: TGTGCCAGCAGTTACACCAGAGCTGGAACTGGAAACACCATATATTTT. Translation gives CASSYTRAGTGNTIYF.

The chain combines TRBV7-3 with TRBJ2-3, with D possibly matching TRBD1 (6 bases). The CDR3 loop spans 16 amino acids. The V gene lost 5 bases and the J gene lost 4 bases, with 19 bases spanning the gap. Germline lookup yields CDR1 SGHTA and CDR2 FQGTGA. CDR3 in amino acids: CASSDTGNRPSDTQYF. Written as DNA, the CDR3 is TGTGCCAGCAGCGATACAGGGAACCGTCCCTCAGATACGCAGTATTTT.

The genes are TRBV7-3 and TRBJ2-2; TRBD2 matches at 7 bases. The CDR3 loop spans 15 amino acids. Germline CDR1 SGHTA, CDR2 FQGTGA. V shed 2 bases and J 7 bases; nucleotides not matched to a gene: 7. CDR3 protein: CASSLRVGEGGELFF. CDR3 sequence (DNA): TGTGCCAGCAGCTTACGTGTCGGGGAGGGCGGGGAGCTGTTTTTT. Full variable domain (outside the CDR3, taken from reference TRBV7-3 and TRBJ2-2): GAGVSQTPSNKVTEKGKYVELRCDPISGHTALYWYRQSLGQGPEFLIYFQGTGAADDSGLPNDRFFAVRPEGSVSTLKIQRTERGDSAVYLCASSLRVGEGGELFFGEGSRLTVL.

This chain connects TRBV3-1 to TRBJ2-1; 8 bases are a match to TRBD2. Germline CDR1 is LGHDT and CDR2 is YNNKEL (reference sequence). The CDR3 length is 16 residues. The V segment lost 3 bases and the J segment 4 bases; nucleotides outside the gene matches: 8. The CDR3 nucleotides read TGTGCCAGCAGCCACAGACCGGGGGGGCCTTACAATGAGCAGTTCTTC. It specifies CASSHRPGGPYNEQFF.

This clonotype was found many times. This chain joins TRBV5-1 and TRBJ1-1, with D possibly TRBD1 on 6 matching bases. In germline, CDR1 is SGHRS, CDR2 YFSETQ. This CDR3 is 14 amino acids long. V gave up 6 bases and J gave up 2 bases, with 14 bases separating them. The CDR3, as DNA: TGCGCCAGCACGTTGGACAGAAGTAACACTGAAGCTTTCTTT. This translates into CASTLDRSNTEAFF.

In this sample, this clonotype turned up a few times. The gene calls are TRBV12-3 or TRBV12-4 and TRBJ1-4, with D perhaps TRBD1 (5 bases). CDR3 length: 15 amino acids. The V and J ends lost 4 bases and 1 base respectively, with 10 bases between them. The CDR3 sequence is CASSSSGKTNEKLFF. The CDR3 region has the DNA TGTGCCAGCAGTTCGTCAGGGAAAACTAATGAAAAACTGTTTTTT.

V usage is TRBV9 and J usage is TRBJ2-6, with unresolved D. V lost 3 bases to trimming and J lost 0 bases, with 4 bases between them. This CDR3 spans 14 amino acids. Germline CDR1 and CDR2: SGDLS and YYNGEE. In DNA form, the CDR3 reads TGTGCCAGCAGCGCGGACTCTGGGGCCAACGTCCTGACTTTC. As protein: CASSADSGANVLTF. The full variable domain, completed using reference TRBV9 and TRBJ2-6, is DSGVTQTPKHLITATGQRVTLRCSPRSGDLSVYWYQQSLDQGLQFLIQYYNGEERAKGNILERFSAQQFPDLHSELNLSSLELGDSALYFCASSADSGANVLTFGAGSRLTVL.

In its sample, this clonotype was seen many times. This chain connects TRBV18 to TRBJ2-7, with a possible D match to TRBD1 (5 bases). Per the germline V gene, CDR1 is KGHSH and CDR2 is LQKENI. The germline V and J ends were trimmed by 8 bases and 2 bases, with 13 bases remaining between them. The CDR3 covers 13 residues. CDR3 in DNA: TGTGCCAGCACGCCAGGGTTTCCCTACGAGCAGTACTTC. Its translation is CASTPGFPYEQYF.

There are a few counts of this clonotype. The chain links TRBV15 to TRBJ1-6; 8 nucleotides match TRBD1. This CDR3 is built from 16 residues. The ends lost 5 bases at V and 4 bases at J; junction bases unmatched: 7. Germline CDR1 LNHNV, CDR2 YYDKDF (reference sequence). DNA of the CDR3: TGTGCCACCAGCCCAGGGGGCAGGATGTATAATTCACCCCTCCACTTT. This encodes CATSPGGRMYNSPLHF.

In its sample, this clonotype was seen a few times. The chain has TRBV18 and TRBJ2-1, with D unclear. The length of the CDR3 is 14 residues. Germline-derived CDR1 and CDR2 are KGHSH and LQKENI. V lost 0 bases and J lost 9, with 12 bases in between. The CDR3 nucleotides are TGTGCCAGCTCACCACCCGGGCCTGGGATTGAGCAGTTCTTC. It yields the protein CASSPPGPGIEQFF.

The chain carries TRBV21-1 and TRBJ2-2; the D segment call TRBD1 is taken from the table without a DNA check. TRBV21-1 is an annotated pseudogene. This CDR3 contains 14 residues. CDR3 in amino acids: CASSSTGGTGELFF. The CDR3 region has the DNA TGTGCCAGCAGCAGTACAGGGGGGACCGGGGAGCTGTTTTTT.

This clonotype showed up just a few times. V and J are TRBV25-1 and TRBJ1-6, with no clear D. The germline gives CDR1 MGHDK, CDR2 SYGVNS. This CDR3 has 15 residues. V was shortened by 2 bases and J by 8 bases, with 13 bases between the two germline ends. The CDR3 DNA sequence: TGTGCCAGCAGTGAAACCGCCGATCATTATTCACCCCTCCACTTT. As protein: CASSETADHYSPLHF.

V and J are TRBV11-2 and TRBJ2-3; 9 bases agree with TRBD1. Looked up from germline, CDR1 is SGHAT and CDR2 is FQNNGV. The CDR3 has 15 amino acids. J lost 3 bases, V lost 4 bases, and 5 bases had no gene match. CDR3 amino acids: CASSSLQGATDTQYF. The CDR3 nucleotides read TGTGCCAGCAGCTCTTTACAGGGGGCGACAGATACGCAGTATTTT.

This chain connects TRBV6-2 or TRBV6-3 to TRBJ1-6; D may be TRBD1 (6 bases). The CDR3 contains 11 residues. Trimming took 0 bases from V and 17 from J, leaving 8 bases between them. Germline V gene sequence: CDR1 MNHEY, CDR2 SVGEGT. CDR3 DNA: TGTGCCAGCAGTTACTCGGACAGTTTCCACTTT. It codes for CASSYSDSFHF.

This clonotype was picked up a small number of times. The J gene is TRBJ2-1, the V gene TRBV11-2, with D possibly matching TRBD1 (6 bases). Looked up from germline, CDR1 is SGHAT and CDR2 is FQNNGV. CDR3 size: 15 residues. V lost 0 bases to trimming and J lost 11 bases, with 17 bases between them. The CDR3 protein is CASSLEAPRGGKQFF. The CDR3, as DNA: TGTGCCAGCAGCTTAGAAGCCCCGCGAGGGGGTAAGCAGTTCTTC. Looking up the rest from reference TRBV11-2 and TRBJ2-1 gives the full variable domain: EAGVAQSPRYKIIEKRQSVAFWCNPISGHATLYWYQQILGQGPKLLIQFQNNGVVDDSQLPKDRFSAERLKGVDSTLKIQPAKLEDSAVYLCASSLEAPRGGKQFFGPGTRLTVL.

CDR3 nucleotides: TGTGCCAGCACATCGAGCGCAGGGGACTACGAGCAGTACTTC. Translation gives CASTSSAGDYEQYF. This rearrangement joins TRBV12-3 or TRBV12-4 to TRBJ2-7; D perhaps matches TRBD1 (6 bases). V lost 7 bases and J lost 3, with 16 bases in between. The CDR3 length is 14 residues.

This clonotype was observed many times. The chain recombines TRBV5-1 with TRBJ1-2, with D perhaps matching TRBD1 (5 bases). Germline values: CDR1 SGHRS, CDR2 YFSETQ. The V gene lost 5 bases and the J gene lost 8 bases, with 16 bases spanning the gap. The CDR3 covers 13 residues. This chain's CDR3 is CASSSDSGGGYTF. The CDR3 DNA sequence: TGCGCCAGCAGTTCCGACAGTGGCGGAGGCTACACCTTC.

The CDR3 loop reads CASSQDWRSSMNTEAFF. In nucleotides, the CDR3 is TGCGCCAGCAGCCAAGATTGGAGATCCTCCATGAACACTGAAGCTTTCTTT. The rearrangement joins TRBV4-3 to TRBJ1-1, with no clear D. CDR1 and CDR2 from the germline V gene are LGHNA and YSLEER. Trimming cost V 0 bases and J 0 bases, with 14 bases left between them. The CDR3 covers 17 residues.

The genes are TRBV9 and TRBJ1-1; D might be TRBD1 (6 bases). The germline gives CDR1 SGDLS, CDR2 YYNGEE. The length of the CDR3 is 14 residues. Between the trimmed V and J ends, which lost 0 bases and 7 bases, there was a span of 13 bases. CDR3 nucleotide sequence: TGTGCCAGCAGCGTAGCTGGGGGGCTCGGTGAAGCTTTCTTT. Amino acids: CASSVAGGLGEAFF.

In its sample, this clonotype was seen many times. The chain uses TRBV7-2 and TRBJ1-4; D remains unclear. The germline CDR1 and CDR2 sequences are SGHTA and FQGNSA. This CDR3 spans 15 amino acids. Deletions cut 7 bases from V and 6 bases from J, with 18 bases between. CDR3 in amino acids: CASTRRVQKHEKLFF. CDR3 nucleotide sequence: TGTGCCAGCACCCGAAGGGTGCAGAAGCATGAAAAACTGTTTTTT.

V and J are TRBV20-1 and TRBJ2-4; D possibly corresponds to TRBD1 (5 bases). CDR1 and CDR2 from the germline V gene are DFQATT and SNEGSKA (reference sequence). Trimming removed 3 bases at V and 7 bases at J, with 10 bases between. The CDR3 totals 12 residues. CDR3: CSASKGNNIQYF. The DNA of the CDR3 is TGCAGTGCTAGTAAGGGGAACAACATTCAGTACTTC.